These T cell receptor beta chains were read from a single sample in a study of cytomegalovirus exposure and HLA in healthy donors. Generated by immunoSEQ multiplex PCR, the TCRdb table keeps only in-frame clones and is missing some. Of 150,000 to 200,000 clones listed, roughly 73% are singletons. Material: PBMCs. These TCRs come from a woman aged 30 to 39 in good health and CMV-seronegative. CDR3s include the opening cysteine and the closing phenylalanine or tryptophan. D genes are given only for firm matches. Clone sizes are given selectively: once, few, many, or a class where the clone is expanded.

abundance	v_gene	d_gene	j_gene	CDR3aa	CDR3nt
-	TRBV27	-	TRBJ1-2	CASSSDPRVRGYTF	TGTGCCAGCAGTTCAGATCCCAGGGTGCGGGGCTACACCTTC
-	TRBV11-2	-	TRBJ1-2	CASSRQQRDYGYTF	TGTGCCAGCAGCAGACAGCAACGAGACTATGGCTACACCTTC
-	TRBV2	-	TRBJ2-4	CASRQDAGGIQYF	TGTGCCAGCAGGCAGGACGCCGGGGGCATTCAGTACTTC
-	TRBV19	-	TRBJ1-1	CASRPISRFPLAEAFF	TGTGCCAGTAGACCCATATCTAGGTTTCCTTTGGCTGAAGCTTTCTTT
few	TRBV6-1	-	TRBJ2-7	CASSQADSSYEQYF	TGTGCCAGCAGCCAGGCGGACAGCTCCTACGAGCAGTACTTC
few	TRBV5-4	-	TRBJ1-1	CASSSALTGRGTEAFF	TGTGCCAGCAGCTCCGCCTTAACAGGGAGGGGCACTGAAGCTTTCTTT
-	TRBV30	-	TRBJ1-1	CAWSVLRNTEAFF	TGTGCCTGGAGTGTACTAAGGAACACTGAAGCTTTCTTT
-	TRBV6-5	-	TRBJ1-2	CASSPTQGWYGYTF	TGTGCCAGCAGTCCCACACAGGGTTGGTATGGCTACACCTTC
few	TRBV19	-	TRBJ1-4	CASSIGQSTNEKLFF	TGTGCCAGTAGTATAGGCCAGTCAACTAATGAAAAACTGTTTTTT
-	TRBV28	-	TRBJ1-2	CASSLSTTYGYTF	TGTGCCAGCAGTTTATCTACCACCTATGGCTACACCTTC
few	TRBV16	TRBD1	TRBJ2-1	CASSQFLGGKYNEQFF	TGTGCCAGCAGCCAGTTTTTAGGGGGCAAGTACAATGAGCAGTTCTTC
-	TRBV5-1	TRBD1	TRBJ1-1	CASSLVPGGKTEAFF	TGCGCCAGCAGCTTGGTACCAGGGGGCAAAACTGAAGCTTTCTTT
once	TRBV5-4	-	TRBJ2-7	CASSLTSSTYEQYF	TGTGCCAGCAGCTTGACTAGCTCAACCTACGAGCAGTACTTC
-	TRBV6-1	-	TRBJ2-3	CASMRADMQYF	TGTGCCAGCATGCGGGCAGATATGCAGTATTTT
-	TRBV5-1	TRBD1	TRBJ2-7	CASSLGDRPSYEQYF	TGCGCCAGCAGCTTGGGGGACAGGCCTTCCTACGAGCAGTACTTC